The rows below give T cell receptor beta chains drawn from one sample of a study of identical twins. TCRdb recomputed calls from the 5' RACE reads with MiXCR, one row per CDR3 protein. The sample holds 450,000 or so distinct CDR3 sequences; more than 20% are singletons and the top ten take roughly 3%. These data were likewise used in another study, on T cells expressing NK-cell markers.

The specimen was CD4+ T cells sorted from blood. These receptors were collected from a woman in her late teens or twenties in good health. Both conserved end residues are part of each CDR3. D genes are given only for firm matches. Where a row states a size, it is once, few, many or the class of an expanded clone; other rows omit it.

V	size	J	D	CDR3	DNA
TRBV7-9	few	TRBJ2-2	TRBD1	CASSSRQGRTGELFF	TGTGCCAGCAGCTCCCGACAGGGGAGGACCGGGGAGCTGTTTTTT
TRBV12-3/TRBV12-4	.	TRBJ2-2	.	CASTTDSWTGELFF	TGTGCCAGCACCACGGACAGTTGGACCGGGGAGCTGTTTTTT
TRBV4-1	.	TRBJ1-5	.	CASSLTEDSGAPQHF	TGCGCCAGCAGCCTCACCGAGGACAGTGGAGCGCCCCAGCATTTT
TRBV10-3	.	TRBJ2-7	.	CAISEFAQGNGEQYF	TGTGCCATCAGTGAGTTCGCCCAGGGTAACGGCGAGCAGTACTTC
TRBV5-1	.	TRBJ2-1	.	CASSLVDSNEQFF	TGCGCCAGCAGCTTGGTAGACAGCAATGAGCAGTTCTTC
TRBV4-2	.	TRBJ2-7	TRBD2	CASSRGLAGGLTYEQYF	TGTGCCAGCAGCCGAGGACTAGCGGGGGGCCTGACCTACGAGCAGTACTTC
TRBV12-3/TRBV12-4	.	TRBJ2-7	.	CASSSRPRGRPAASGSSEQYF	TGTGCCAGCAGTTCCCGCCCCAGGGGACGACCTGCGGCTAGCGGCTCTAGCGAGCAGTACTTC
TRBV20-1	.	TRBJ2-4	.	CSVVQGLAKNIQYF	TGCAGTGTTGTACAGGGCTTAGCCAAAAACATTCAGTACTTC
TRBV20-1	.	TRBJ2-1	TRBD2	CSARDGSGRSNEQFF	TGCAGTGCTAGAGATGGAAGCGGGAGGTCCAATGAGCAGTTCTTC
TRBV29-1	.	TRBJ1-2	.	CSAGRTGDGYTF	TGCAGCGCTGGGAGGACGGGCGATGGCTACACCTTC